Given below is one T cell receptor (beta chain) in context. V lost 0 bases and J lost 8, with 10 bases in between. The germline gives CDR1 SGHRS, CDR2 YFSETQ. CDR3 length: 13 residues. The data derive from a study of cytomegalovirus exposure and HLA in healthy donors. Study-wide context: Genotyping showed around four fifths of roughly 400 donors falling in the Caucasian-associated ancestry cluster.

The PCR made use of 60 Vbeta and 13 Jbeta primers. The assay was immunoSEQ multiplex PCR, and TCRdb's table has in-frame clones only and misses some. The sample has some 100,000 clones, 75% seen once. The chain couples TRBV5-1 to TRBJ2-3; no definite D call. The sequenced sample was PBMCs. This TCR was sampled from a woman younger than 35 in good health and CMV-seropositive. CDR3 coding DNA: TGCGCCAGCAGCTTGGACGCCCCAGGTACGCAGTATTTT. Amino acid sequence: CASSLDAPGTQYF.